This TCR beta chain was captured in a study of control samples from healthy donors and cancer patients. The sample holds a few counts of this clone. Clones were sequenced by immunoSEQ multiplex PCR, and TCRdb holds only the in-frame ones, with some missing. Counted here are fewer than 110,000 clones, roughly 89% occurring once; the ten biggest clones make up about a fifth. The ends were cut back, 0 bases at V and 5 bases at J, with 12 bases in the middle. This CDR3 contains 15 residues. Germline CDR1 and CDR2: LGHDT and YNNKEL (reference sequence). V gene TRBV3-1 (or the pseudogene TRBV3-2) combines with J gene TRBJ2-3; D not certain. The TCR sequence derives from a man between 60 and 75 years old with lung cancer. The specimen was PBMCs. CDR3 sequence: CASSQDGKERDTQYF. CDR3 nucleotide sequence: TGTGCCAGCAGCCAAGATGGTAAGGAAAGAGATACGCAGTATTTT.